This T cell receptor (beta chain) is drawn from a study of blood T cell repertoires in COVID-19. Whole-study context: PBMCs, B-cell-depleted T cells, or T cells provided the cDNA or gDNA that made up the material.

The V segment lost 1 base and the J segment 7 bases; nucleotides outside the gene matches: 3. From germline, CDR1 is LGHDT and CDR2 YNNKEL (reference sequence). The CDR3 sequence is 14 residues long. This clone was counted a few times. In the source study's methods: Reference gene primer amplification in the assay estimated nucleated cell counts. Generated by immunoSEQ multiplex PCR, the TCRdb table keeps only in-frame clones and is missing some. V, J and clone size are those of that table, while D and trimming were read from the DNA. Among 200,000 to 250,000 clones listed, about 80% were seen once. This TCR was recovered from a woman in her 30s who had recovered from COVID-19. Sequenced: peripheral blood. The gene calls are TRBV3-1 (or the pseudogene TRBV3-2) and TRBJ1-2, with 10 nucleotides matching TRBD1. The DNA for the CDR3 is TGTGCCAGCAGCCAAGGGACAGGGGGTTTTGGCTACACCTTC. This translates into CASSQGTGGFGYTF.